The TCR beta chain described here comes from a study of cytomegalovirus exposure and HLA in healthy donors (dated by TCRdb to between 2016 and 2019). Regarding the study in general: An earlier analysis of under 600 of the donors reported about 250 Gb of sequence data and about 100 million unique TCR beta sequences from 150 million to 200 million T cells. An earlier analysis of several hundred of the donors used high-throughput TCR beta sequencing to judge whether each TCR beta V gene segment behaved as functional or pseudogenic. The study was designed to test whether signatures of past pathogen exposure could be identified by cataloging public T cell receptors. On average, around 200,000 unique TCR beta nucleotide sequences were sequenced per donor among several hundred genotyped donors of the cohort, with roughly 18% of those sequences being non-productive. Donor age, sex, ethnicity and CMV serostatus were compiled alongside the repertoire data. A later genetic analysis used genome-wide SNP genotypes for about three fifths of the 666 donors, treating that subset as a discovery cohort. To predict cytomegalovirus infection status, the study combined high-throughput TCR immunosequencing, statistical association of individual TCRs with disease status, and machine learning. Every repertoire in the discovery cohort had been generated on one and the same sequencing platform. Approximately 300 gigabases of sequencing data and around 80 million unique TCR sequences made up an early release that covered roughly 670 HLA-typed donors. HLA typing included class I and class II loci at four-digit resolution. The T cell repertoires of several hundred subjects were profiled by immunosequencing and related to cytomegalovirus serostatus. A later analysis re-analyzed previously published TCR beta repertoires from 660 or so donors and added high-resolution HLA genotyping to study TCR occurrence patterns. Five DR-DQ haplotypes were treated as single units for association and clustering because of strong linkage in the cohort. Along with the approximately 650-subject first cohort, a separate validation cohort of roughly 110 different subjects was used. In the later analysis, no new phenotypic data were used to find candidate immune exposures; instead, reliance was placed on TCR beta sequences and their occurrence across donors. The number of typed donors differed by locus: about 620-630 for A, B, C, DRB1 and DQB1; 522 for DQA1; approximately 600 for DPA1; and roughly 450 for DPB1. Among the roughly 400 genotyped donors, around 79% belonged to the genetic ancestry cluster associated with self-reported Caucasian donors. General study outcomes and caveats: Because HLA typing was missing for some donors at each locus, association tests included only the typed subset. In an earlier analysis of about 550 of the donors, most TCR beta V segments were observed in productive rearrangements about 90% or about 30% of the time, broadly matching IMGT annotations. An association between a missense DCLRE1C variant and V-gene and J-gene trimming of TCR beta chains was found in a later genetic analysis and replicated in an independent cohort. The study listed 164 TCR beta chains as associated with cytomegalovirus. In a later genetic analysis, fewer N-insertions in productive TCRs were reported among donors in an Asian-associated ancestry cluster than the 666-donor mean. In a later analysis, around 15,000 TCR beta sequences were associated with specific HLA alleles at a false discovery rate of 0.05. Most CMV-associated TCR beta chains appeared to be HLA-restricted in a later analysis, and the HLA associations seemed to be driven largely by CMV exposure. A further reported finding was that TCR beta sequences accurately predicted the HLA-A and HLA-B alleles for most subjects in the first cohort. Several of the top co-occurrence clusters appeared to be linked to parvovirus B19, influenza, CMV and Epstein-Barr virus, according to a later analysis. The authors suggested that the approach could potentially be generalized to other disease states and immunological phenotypes. Assigning TCR associations to individual alleles was difficult when HLA alleles, especially DR and DQ, strongly co-occurred. The classifier was reported to diagnose cytomegalovirus status with high specificity and sensitivity in both the original and validation cohorts. A cluster of highly shared sequence variants was judged likely to be a technical artifact of the sequencing pipeline. In a later analysis, the rate of TCR association differed among HLA loci, with DRB1 alleles having the most associated TCRs and HLA-C alleles having the fewest. In a later analysis, HLA-associated TCR beta chains showed more clonal expansion and lower generation probabilities than non-associated chains that were equally common. Over 15 rarely observed V segments, including chromosome 9 orphons, were excluded from the earlier analysis of almost 600 of the donors because counts were too low. Linkage disequilibrium might explain the correlated functional status among segregating V segments, but an unknown experimental factor could not be ruled out. Some IMGT-functional V segments, including TRBV6-2 and TRBV6-3, could not be told apart with the 87-base-pair reads, so those segments were excluded. The cohort was sequenced for TCR beta chains only, and without alpha or paired-chain data the features that could be detected were limited. Across donors, most TCR sequences were observed very rarely, whereas some public TCRs were present in many individuals. CMV serostatus was the only immune exposure information available for the cohort. Three of the identified cytomegalovirus-associated TCR beta chains were confirmed in vitro to be specific for cytomegalovirus antigens. The presence/absence analyses assumed that sequencing depth was roughly uniform across donors, and that assumption may not be true.

Libraries were built with the immunoSEQ multiplex PCR assay. For the multiplex PCR, a mixture combining 60 forward primers for TCR Vbeta segments and 13 reverse primers for TCR Jbeta segments was used. The CDR3 region of rearranged TCR beta genes was amplified from genomic DNA with a multiplex PCR assay. On the Illumina HiSeq System, the amplified TCR beta libraries were sequenced as 87-base-pair reads. As for how the authors treated the data: Across the 640 or so repertoires, a later analysis counted approximately 83 million unique TCR beta chains, about 10 million of which were shared by at least two donors. Raw reads were error-corrected and collapsed into unique sequences with a nearest-neighbor algorithm that merged closely related sequences to remove PCR and sequencing errors. CDR3 sequences were aligned to IMGT reference sequences to assign V, D and J gene segments. Each retained sequence needed at least a six-nucleotide match to both a V gene segment and a J gene segment. Rearrangements were classified as productive when the CDR3 lacked stop codons and remained in frame with V and J, and all other rearrangements were classified as non-productive. Following IMGT convention, CDR3 was defined as the stretch from the second conserved V-encoded cysteine to the conserved J-encoded phenylalanine. Sequences without an unambiguous match to a single V gene segment were excluded from the earlier analysis of about 640 of the donors. An earlier analysis of about 600 of the donors called V segments functional above 56.7% productive rearrangements and segregating when the between-donor standard deviation exceeded 5%. A statistical classification framework was developed to diagnose cytomegalovirus status using the catalog of TCR beta chain sequences. V and J gene assignment, in a later analysis, came from comparing TCR nucleotide sequences with IMGT/GENE-DB human TR gene sequences. The TCRdist pipeline was used in a later analysis to assign CDR3 sequences and most-parsimonious VDJ recombination scenarios. In a later analysis, each TCR beta chain was defined by its CDR3 amino acid sequence together with its V-gene family, and reads lacking a unique V-gene family were excluded. In a later analysis, fewer than 650 highly shared, low-generation-probability nucleotide sequences were removed to address suspected cross-contamination and a sequencing artifact. A later analysis calculated a clonal expansion index for each public chain from normalized within-repertoire ranks of inferred template counts. In a later analysis, generation probabilities were computed with a VDJ recombination model fitted to out-of-frame rearrangements, and the resulting probabilities were checked against IGoR. A later analysis scored TCR-TCR, TCR-HLA and TCR-CMV co-occurrence with hypergeometric tests, applying a repertoire-size bias correction to TCR pairs. In a later analysis, false discovery rates were estimated by permuting HLA or CMV assignments 20 times. A later analysis grouped co-occurring TCRs with DBSCAN, adding TCRdist sequence similarity when clustering within HLA-allele-positive subsets. For co-occurrence clustering, repertoires with fewer than 30,000 or more than 120,000 public chains were excluded, along with roughly 5 repertoires with anomalous nucleotide sharing. Entries here come from immuneACCESS through TCRdb and include only in-frame sequences with V and J called. Some clones fail to appear in such tables; in the studies checked, an unresolved V gene covers under half of the shortfall, and the cause of the remainder is unknown. The DNA gave D and trimming, while V, J and clone size come from that table. The sample table holds about 94,000 clones, of which more than 75% were seen once. Jointly, the top ten make up about 4% of the sample.

Of note for this clone: The antigen this receptor binds is unknown. No per-base quality is available; no much larger clone lies one base away.

The cohort comprised approximately 700 healthy bone marrow donors. At the time of sampling, every cohort member was nominally healthy, though immune exposures that went unrecorded were likely present. The donor was CMV seronegative and belonged to the group of 352 seronegative cohort members. A peripheral blood sample was collected from each donor, and TCR beta sequencing was performed on peripheral blood mononuclear cells. Genomic DNA extraction from the blood cell samples was performed with the Qiagen DNeasy Blood Extraction Kit. CDR1 and CDR2, looked up from the germline V gene (reference sequence), are PRHDT and FYEKMQ. From cysteine to phenylalanine, the CDR3 is 12 amino acids long. Only CDR3 DNA remains: 36 bases, in frame from the first base. Here V drops 5 bases and J drops 5 bases, and the junction holds 3 bases not matched to any gene.

The V gene is TRBV13 and the J gene is TRBJ2-7, with TRBD1 identical over 7 junction bases. The source material was PBMCs. The receptor was isolated from a middle-aged woman in good health and CMV-seronegative. The nucleotide sequence reads as follows: TGTGCCAGCAGCGGCCAGGGGGACGAGCAGTACTTC. This gives the protein CASSGQGDEQYF.